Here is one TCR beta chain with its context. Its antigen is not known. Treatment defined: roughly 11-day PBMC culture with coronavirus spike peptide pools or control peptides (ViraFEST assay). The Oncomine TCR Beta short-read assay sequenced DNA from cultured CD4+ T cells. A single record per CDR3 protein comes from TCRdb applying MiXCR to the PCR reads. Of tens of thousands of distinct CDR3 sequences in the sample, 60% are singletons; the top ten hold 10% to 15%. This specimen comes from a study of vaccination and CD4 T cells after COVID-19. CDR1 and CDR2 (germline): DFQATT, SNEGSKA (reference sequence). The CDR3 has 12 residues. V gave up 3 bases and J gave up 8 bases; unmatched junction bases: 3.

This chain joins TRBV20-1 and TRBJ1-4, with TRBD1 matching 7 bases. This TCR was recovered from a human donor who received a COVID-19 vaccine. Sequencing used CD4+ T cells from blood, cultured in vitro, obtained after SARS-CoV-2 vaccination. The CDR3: CSARLRGEKLFF. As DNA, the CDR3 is TGCAGTGCTAGGCTCAGGGGGGAAAAACTGTTTTTT.